This TCR beta chain was captured in a study of T cell responses to AZD1222 COVID-19 vaccine (dated by TCRdb to the early 2020s). Broadly, across the study: AZD1222 recipients given second doses at about 4 weeks or at about 12 weeks were pooled, since spike-specific TCR depth and breadth were not found to differ between the two schedules. A total of more than 230 trial participants underwent TCR sequencing, of whom approximately 200 had received two doses of AZD1222 and 26 had received two doses of the MenACWY control vaccine. Enrollment into the trials was organized by age into subgroups of 18-55, 56-69 and 70-plus years, and those subgroups contained approximately 160, 26 and 62 TCR-sequenced participants, respectively.

The CDR3 regions of human TCRbeta chains were analyzed by immunosequencing. The source study handled its data this way. TCRs in the repertoires were compared against a reference library of SARS-CoV-2-specific TCRs that had been generated with the MIRA antigen-specificity platform. Breadth was defined as the fraction of unique TCRs that were SARS-CoV-2-associated. Depth was defined as the fraction of total T cells that were SARS-CoV-2-associated. Using the MIRA data, each spike-specific TCR was assigned both to the spike region to which the TCR was reactive and to a CD4 or CD8 class. Log10-transformed breadth and depth values were compared by one-way ANOVA with Sidak's multiple comparisons tests. TCRdb carries this immuneACCESS record with in-frame sequences only. Its versions omit some clonotypes, under half of them owing to an unresolved V gene in the studies checked, with the rest unexplained. V and J calls and clone size are copied from that table; D and trimming were computed from the DNA. This sample comprises over 60,000 clones, about nine tenths of them detected only once. Together, the top ten hold approximately 25% of the sample.

The V end gives up 6 bases and the J end 8 bases, leaving 3 bases in the junction not matched to a gene. Reading from cysteine to phenylalanine, the CDR3 counts 11 amino acids. The DNA shown is the 33-base CDR3, in frame from base 1. Summary of the overall study and its limitations: No day 14 peak-response samples were available, so repertoires were characterized only after the peak T cell response. Reportedly, almost half of the unique spike-specific TCRs recognized epitopes lying outside the regions that are mutated in the B.1.351 and B.1.1.7 variants. The vaccine-associated CD4 TCRs covered the entire spike protein, and the dominant responses fell in regions 160-218 and 743-854. Participants were mostly white British, with more females than males. The authors suggested clonal diversity may have been underestimated. Only five to seven AZD1222 recipients were SARS-CoV-2 seropositive at baseline, limiting conclusions about previously exposed vaccinees. After two AZD1222 doses, both the breadth and the depth of spike-specific TCRs were significantly higher than at day 0 and than in MenACWY recipients. In the small 56-69-year group, the increase in depth fell short of significance, most likely because of low power.

The time point label here, explained by the study, means: baseline before first vaccination. Vaccinee samples came from UK trials COV001 and COV002, including a single-blind randomized controlled phase 2/3 trial of AZD1222 (ChAdOx1 nCoV-19) in healthy adults. Trial participant PBMC samples were collected at day 0 and day 28 after the second dose for TCRbeta chain sequencing. With regard to this clone: Its antigen remains undetermined. Nothing much larger sits one base from this clone, and base qualities are not available.

This TCR was recovered from an adult in good health. The chain is made from TRBV23-1 and TRBJ1-2; TRBD1 lines up with 7 middle nucleotides. TRBV23-1 falls under the ORF class, with uncertain function. The sequenced sample was peripheral blood, obtained on day 0 of AZD1222 vaccination. The DNA sequence is given as TGCGCCAGCAGGAACAGGGGCGGCTACACCTTC. Translated, it reads CASRNRGGYTF.